This T cell receptor beta chain was captured in a study of blood T cell repertoires in COVID-19. The wider study: Whether acute or convalescent, the COVID-19 samples came from the United States, Italy and Spain.

Measured with immunoSEQ multiplex PCR; TCRdb has only the in-frame clones, and not every one. The sample contains hundreds of thousands of clones, 80% to 90% of which appear only once. The length of the CDR3 is 15 residues. Germline assignment: CDR1 LGHDT and CDR2 YNNKEL (reference sequence). Germline trimming cut 3 bases from V and 4 bases from J; bases unmatched to any gene: 7. Participants were aged about 18 to 100 years from more than 20 US areas. It was within 2 weeks before study entry that exposed participants met a COVID-19 case. The receptor was isolated from a woman in her 30s who had been exposed to COVID-19. The chain recombines TRBV3-1 (or the pseudogene TRBV3-2) with TRBJ1-2; 8 bases align to TRBD1. Sequencing input: PBMCs or T cells enriched from blood (not recorded which). CDR3 coding DNA: TGTGCCAGCAGCCACACCGGACAGGGTGGCTATGGCTACACCTTC. This encodes CASSHTGQGGYGYTF.